This TCR beta chain was found in a study of shared clonotypes between healthy human individuals. Whole-study results and caveats: The sampled material consisted only of blood, and tissue repertoires are likely to differ. Generation probabilities were higher for clonotypes shared across all four sorted-subset donors than for unshared ones. Larger estimated richness was generally seen in naive subsets than in memory subsets.

The assay used deep level. The assay was immunoSEQ multiplex PCR, and TCRdb's table has in-frame clones only and misses some. The repertoire holds 1,400,000 or so clones, with just under 99% as singletons. With V trimmed by 6 bases and J by 1 base, 3 bases remained unmatched. The germline V gene has CDR1 KGHSH and CDR2 LQKENI. This CDR3 is built from 14 residues. This clone showed up just once. What it recognizes is unknown. At the DNA level, this CDR3 is encoded by other sequences in the same sample as well. This chain joins TRBV18 and TRBJ1-3, with 7 bases lining up with TRBD1. The sample comprised naive CD4+ T cells sorted from blood. Specified subset: CD45RA+ positively selected. The origin of this receptor is a young man in good health. In nucleotides, the CDR3 is TGTGCCAGCTCTCCGACAGGGTCTGGAAACACCATATATTTT. Its translation is CASSPTGSGNTIYF.